These 20 T cell receptor beta chains came from one sample sequenced in a study of blood T cell repertoires in COVID-19. TCRdb keeps only in-frame clones here, not all; method: immunoSEQ multiplex PCR. This repertoire shows about 360,000 clones, 80% to 90% found once; its top ten account for under 8.5%. The material sequenced was peripheral blood. These receptor sequences come from a woman aged 55 to 70 with COVID-19, enrolled during active disease.

V and J are TRBV5-8 and TRBJ1-1; 7 positions match TRBD1. V trimming: 4 bases; J trimming: 0 bases; junction bases outside the gene matches: 9. The CDR3 is 16 residues long. Per the germline V gene, CDR1 is SGHTS and CDR2 is YDEGEE. CDR3 protein: CASSRRTGFMNTEAFF. The CDR3, as DNA: TGTGCCAGCAGCCGCCGGACAGGTTTTATGAACACTGAAGCTTTCTTT.

The V gene is TRBV12-5, the J gene TRBJ1-2; no firm D call. The CDR3 consists of 14 residues. Germline lookup yields CDR1 LGHNT and CDR2 FRNRAP. V was pared by 6 bases and J by 0 bases, with 11 bases between. The DNA of the CDR3 is TGTGCTAGTGGCTCCAATACAGCTAACTATGGCTACACCTTC. This encodes CASGSNTANYGYTF. Filled out from reference TRBV12-5 and TRBJ1-2, the complete variable domain reads DARVTQTPRHKVTEMGQEVTMRCQPILGHNTVFWYRQTMMQGLELLAYFRNRAPLDDSGMPKDRFSAEMPDATLATLKIQPSEPRDSAVYFCASGSNTANYGYTFGSGTRLTVV.

This sequence joins TRBV2 and TRBJ1-6; D is unresolved. The CDR3 consists of 12 residues. CDR1 SNHLY and CDR2 FYNNEI come from the germline V gene. Trimming took 10 bases from V and 6 from J, leaving 10 bases between them. CDR3 coding DNA: TGTGCCACAGGACGGGGTAATTCACCCCTCCACTTT. Residues: CATGRGNSPLHF.

This chain connects TRBV5-1 to TRBJ1-5; no definite D call. This CDR3 has 15 amino acids. Germline V gene sequence: CDR1 SGHRS, CDR2 YFSETQ. V gave up 0 bases and J gave up 1 base, with 8 bases separating them. This CDR3 is CASSLEGGSNQPQHF. CDR3 DNA: TGCGCCAGCAGCTTGGAGGGCGGGAGCAATCAGCCCCAGCATTTT.

The V and J genes are TRBV21-1 and TRBJ1-5; the table gives TRBD1 as D, unverified against the DNA. TRBV21-1 is annotated as a pseudogene. The CDR3 runs to 14 residues. CDR3 protein: CASSIDRSNQPQHF. For the CDR3, the DNA is TGTGCCAGCAGCATTGACAGAAGCAATCAGCCCCAGCATTTT.

This clone was seen once. The gene calls are TRBV30 and TRBJ1-3; D is ambiguous. Germline CDR1 and CDR2: GTSNPN and SVGIG (reference sequence). The CDR3 covers 16 residues. V gave up 2 bases and J gave up 0 bases, with 14 bases separating them. This CDR3 is CAWSPLDLSSGNTIYF. The CDR3 coding sequence is TGTGCCTGGAGTCCCCTTGACTTGAGCTCTGGAAACACCATATATTTT.

The rearrangement links TRBV5-1 to TRBJ2-3, with 7 bases matching TRBD1. After removal of 4 bases from V and 3 bases from J, the junction contained 2 bases not matched to a gene. Germline CDR1 and CDR2: SGHRS and YFSETQ. The CDR3 loop spans 13 amino acids. CDR3 loop: CASSTTGTDTQYF. DNA for the CDR3: TGCGCCAGCAGCACGACAGGGACAGATACGCAGTATTTT.

This rearrangement joins TRBV27 to TRBJ1-1; unclear D gene. The CDR3 has 12 residues. V lost 5 bases and J 11 bases, leaving 15 bases between the germline ends. CDR1 is MNHEY and CDR2 is SMNVEV in the germline V gene (reference sequence). The CDR3: CASSPRGGEAFF. In nucleotides, the CDR3 is TGTGCCAGCAGTCCGCGGGGAGGAGAGGCTTTCTTT.

Here the CDR3 DNA reads TGTGCCAGCAGTCGTATCGGGTGGAACACCATATATTTT. Translation: CASSRIGWNTIYF. The gene calls are TRBV6-6 and TRBJ1-3; D unclear. Germline V gene sequence: CDR1 MNHNY, CDR2 SVGAGI (reference sequence). There are 13 residues in the CDR3. Trimming took off 5 bases at V and 7 bases at J, with 12 bases between the two ends.

The rearrangement joins TRBV5-1 to TRBJ2-6, with TRBD1 identical over 9 bases. The CDR3 is 19 amino acids. Germline CDR1 SGHRS, CDR2 YFSETQ. With 4 bases clipped from V and 3 bases from J, the junction kept 14 bases outside the gene matches. The CDR3: CASSATPPGTGSGANVLTF. The CDR3 DNA follows: TGCGCCAGCAGCGCGACGCCCCCCGGGACAGGGAGTGGGGCCAACGTCCTGACTTTC. Full variable domain (outside the CDR3, taken from reference TRBV5-1 and TRBJ2-6): KAGVTQTPRYLIKTRGQQVTLSCSPISGHRSVSWYQQTPGQGLQFLFEYFSETQRNKGNFPGRFSGRQFSNSRSEMNVSTLELGDSALYLCASSATPPGTGSGANVLTFGAGSRLTVL.

The chain joins TRBV5-6 to TRBJ2-7, with TRBD1 matching over 8 bases. Germline V lookup: CDR1 SGHDT, CDR2 YYEEEE. Unmatched junction bases numbered 7, after V lost 2 bases and J lost 6 bases. The CDR3 runs to 14 residues. CDR3 sequence reads: CASSLRTGLTEQYF. The CDR3 DNA is TGTGCCAGCAGCTTAAGGACAGGGCTCACCGAGCAGTACTTC.

The chain couples TRBV27 to TRBJ1-2, with 9 bases fitting TRBD1. V trimming: 3 bases; J trimming: 7 bases; junction bases outside the gene matches: 3. From germline, CDR1 is MNHEY and CDR2 SMNVEV (reference sequence). The CDR3 totals 13 residues. Written as DNA, the CDR3 is TGTGCCAGCAGTTTCCGGACAGGGGTTGGCTACACCTTC. This codes for CASSFRTGVGYTF.

V usage is TRBV15 and J usage is TRBJ2-5; a possible D gene is TRBD1 (6 bases). Trimming took off 3 bases at V and 5 bases at J, with 13 bases between the two ends. Germline V gives CDR1 LNHNV, CDR2 YYDKDF (reference sequence). This CDR3 comprises 14 residues. The CDR3 spells CATSREQGFETQYF. For the CDR3, the DNA is TGTGCCACCAGCAGGGAACAGGGTTTCGAGACCCAGTACTTC.

This rearrangement joins TRBV6-5 to TRBJ1-2; D is unclear. The CDR3 is made up of 14 amino acids. The germline gives CDR1 MNHEY, CDR2 SVGAGI. Deletions cut 6 bases from V and 2 bases from J, with 13 bases between. As DNA, the CDR3 is TGTGCCAGCAGCCCAAACCCACAGAACTATGGCTACACCTTC. Protein: CASSPNPQNYGYTF.

This clone has only a few counts. The rearrangement uses TRBV6-6 and TRBJ1-5; D unresolved. CDR1 and CDR2 (germline): MNHNY, SVGAGI (reference sequence). This CDR3 contains 14 residues. Trimming took off 0 bases at V and 2 bases at J, with 5 bases between the two ends. CDR3 protein: CASSYSSGNQPQHF. The CDR3 region has the DNA TGTGCCAGCAGTTACTCATCAGGCAATCAGCCCCAGCATTTT.

This clone was seen only a few times. The CDR3 region is CASRGDRGTEAFF. The CDR3 DNA reads TGTGCCAGCAGGGGGGACAGGGGGACTGAAGCTTTCTTT. The chain is built from TRBV6-4 and TRBJ1-1, with TRBD1 identical over 11 bases. V shed 6 bases and J 5 bases; nucleotides not matched to a gene: 2. The CDR3 spans 13 residues. Per germline, CDR1 MRHNA and CDR2 SNTAGT.

The V gene is TRBV13, the J gene TRBJ2-3; tentative D call: TRBD2 (6 bases). Trimming removed 5 bases at V and 0 bases at J, with 15 bases between. The length of the CDR3 is 16 residues. The V gene's germline CDR1 is PRHDT and CDR2 FYEKMQ (reference sequence). CDR3 DNA sequence: TGTGCCAGCAGCACCCTGGCGGGGTATAGCACAGATACGCAGTATTTT. Its protein is CASSTLAGYSTDTQYF.

The chain couples TRBV15 to TRBJ2-7; TRBD1 matches at 10 bases. Germline lookup yields CDR1 LNHNV and CDR2 YYDKDF (reference sequence). The ends lost 0 bases at V and 3 bases at J; junction bases unmatched: 2. This CDR3 is 15 amino acids long. CDR3 protein: CATSRERDRGYEQYF. The CDR3 bases are TGTGCCACCAGCAGAGAAAGGGACAGGGGCTACGAGCAGTACTTC.

The chain recombines TRBV7-6 with TRBJ2-2; D is possibly TRBD2 (6 bases). Trimming pared 2 bases from V and 3 bases from J, leaving 10 bases between. The CDR3 extends over 15 amino acids. Germline V CDR1 and CDR2: SGHVS, FNYEAQ. The CDR3 reads CASSLSGGYTGELFF. CDR3 bases: TGTGCCAGCAGCTTATCCGGGGGATACACCGGGGAGCTGTTTTTT. The full variable domain, rest sourced from reference TRBV7-6 and TRBJ2-2, is GAGVSQSPRYKVTKRGQDVALRCDPISGHVSLYWYRQALGQGPEFLTYFNYEAQQDKSGLPNDRFSAERPEGSISTLTIQRTEQRDSAMYRCASSLSGGYTGELFFGEGSRLTVL.

A few counts support this clone. The V gene is TRBV6-5, the J gene TRBJ1-1; TRBD1 might be the D (5 bases). Per germline, CDR1 MNHEY and CDR2 SVGAGI. Trimming removed 6 bases at V and 2 bases at J, with 10 bases between. The CDR3 sequence is 13 residues long. The CDR3 is CASRVQVNTEAFF. CDR3 DNA sequence: TGTGCCAGCAGGGTACAGGTTAACACTGAAGCTTTCTTT.